The entry below gives a single T cell receptor beta chain sequence along with its context. The record originates from a study of blood T cell repertoires in COVID-19. Produced via immunoSEQ multiplex PCR; TCRdb's table is partial and in-frame only. The sample has 150,000 to 200,000 clones, about 75% seen once; the top ten hold more than 6.5%. V was pared by 5 bases and J by 5 bases, with 6 bases of the junction left unmatched. Looked up from germline, CDR1 is SEHNR and CDR2 is FQNEAQ (reference sequence). The CDR3 length is 15 residues. The gene calls are TRBV7-9 and TRBJ2-7, with TRBD2 matching over 13 bases. The sample was peripheral blood. This TCR came from a woman aged 50 to 60 with active or convalescent COVID-19. CDR3 loop: CASSRGLAGFHEQYF. CDR3 DNA: TGTGCCAGCAGCCGGGGACTAGCGGGGTTTCACGAGCAGTACTTC.